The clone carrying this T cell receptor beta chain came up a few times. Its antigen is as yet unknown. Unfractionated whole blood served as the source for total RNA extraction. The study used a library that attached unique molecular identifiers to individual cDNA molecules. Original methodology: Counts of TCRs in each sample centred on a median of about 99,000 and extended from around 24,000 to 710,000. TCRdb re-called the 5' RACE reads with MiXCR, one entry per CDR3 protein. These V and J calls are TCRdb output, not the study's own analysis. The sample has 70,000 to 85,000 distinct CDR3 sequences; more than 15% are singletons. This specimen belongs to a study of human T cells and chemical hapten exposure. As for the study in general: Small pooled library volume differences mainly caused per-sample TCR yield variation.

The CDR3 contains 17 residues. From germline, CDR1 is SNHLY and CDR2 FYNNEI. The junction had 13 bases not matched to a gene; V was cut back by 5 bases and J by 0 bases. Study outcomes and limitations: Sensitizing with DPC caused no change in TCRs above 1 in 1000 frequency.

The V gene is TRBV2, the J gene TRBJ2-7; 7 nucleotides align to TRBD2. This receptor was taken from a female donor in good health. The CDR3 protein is CASSKIPGTTNSYEQYF. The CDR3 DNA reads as TGTGCCAGCAGTAAAATTCCCGGGACTACCAACTCCTACGAGCAGTACTTC.